This T cell receptor beta chain was found in a study of early T cells in non-severe SARS-CoV-2 infection. Looking at the study overall: Bulk RNA taken from unsorted whole blood was sequenced, leaving chains unpaired. Study-wide results and caveats: VDJdb matching favored anti-spike CD8 responses, missing private and CD4 specificities.

Individual cDNA molecules were tagged with unique molecular identifiers. MiXCR was run by TCRdb on the 5' RACE reads, yielding one entry per CDR3 protein. The sample records about 110,000 distinct CDR3 sequences, 11% being singletons. The CDR3 runs to 15 residues. CDR1 and CDR2 (germline): MRHNA, SNTAGT. The V segment lost 3 bases and the J segment 7 bases; nucleotides outside the gene matches: 9. Notes on this clonotype: Its antigen is currently unknown.

J is TRBJ2-1 and V is TRBV6-4; 7 positions agree with TRBD2. The receptor's source is an adult who was a healthcare worker with PCR-confirmed SARS-CoV-2 infection or an uninfected control (not recorded which). Source material: whole blood. The CDR3 sequence: CASSEGAGTRNEQFF. The CDR3 DNA follows: TGTGCCAGCAGTGAAGGAGCGGGGACGCGAAATGAGCAGTTCTTC.